These T cell receptor beta chains were read from a single sample in a study of blood T cell repertoires in COVID-19. Assay: immunoSEQ multiplex PCR; the TCRdb copy retains only in-frame clones and omits some. The data contain over 55,000 clones, more than 70% of them seen just once; the ten biggest clones take up more than 8%. The sequenced sample was peripheral blood. The source of these receptors is a man in his forties or fifties with active COVID-19. The CDR3 runs from the conserved cysteine through the conserved F or W. The D gene is left open where the match is weak. Clone size is given for some rows only: seen once, a few or many times, or a class if the clone is expanded.

length	J	size	D	V	CDR3	DNA
14	TRBJ2-7	.	.	TRBV4-1	CASSQGLAQGEQYF	TGCGCCAGCAGCCAAGGTTTGGCACAGGGAGAGCAGTACTTC
14	TRBJ1-5	.	.	TRBV7-2	CASSPDRFNQPQHF	TGTGCCAGCAGCCCGGACAGATTCAATCAGCCCCAGCATTTT
14	TRBJ2-7	.	TRBD2	TRBV5-1	CASSFSSGTYEQYF	TGCGCCAGCAGCTTTTCTAGCGGCACCTACGAGCAGTACTTC
12	TRBJ2-7	few	TRBD1	TRBV6-5	CASRQGRDEQYF	TGTGCCAGCAGACAGGGGCGCGACGAGCAGTACTTC
14	TRBJ2-3	.	.	TRBV29-1	CSPGWDTSTDTQYF	TGCAGCCCGGGGTGGGACACTAGCACAGATACGCAGTATTTT
17	TRBJ2-7	.	TRBD2	TRBV20-1	CSASPPLAGLAAGEQYF	TGCAGTGCCAGTCCCCCTTTGGCGGGACTAGCGGCGGGGGAGCAGTACTTC
12	TRBJ2-2	once	.	TRBV11-2	CASSWRSGELFF	TGTGCCAGCAGCTGGCGGTCCGGGGAGCTGTTTTTT
16	TRBJ2-2	.	TRBD2	TRBV5-1	CASSLGPAGITGELFF	TGCGCCAGCAGCTTGGGTCCAGCGGGGATCACCGGGGAGCTGTTTTTT
13	TRBJ2-5	.	.	TRBV10-3	CAISGGGAETQYF	TGTGCCATCAGTGGGGGTGGGGCTGAGACCCAGTACTTC
15	TRBJ2-7	.	TRBD1	TRBV5-1	CASSLGGQGTYEQYF	TGCGCCAGCAGCTTGGGGGGACAGGGCACCTACGAGCAGTACTTC
15	TRBJ1-3	.	.	TRBV16	CASSQSQLSGNTIYF	TGTGCCAGCAGCCAATCCCAACTCTCTGGAAACACCATATATTTT
15	TRBJ1-4	.	.	TRBV5-8	CASSWGLGAVEKLFF	TGTGCCAGCAGCTGGGGTTTAGGGGCGGTGGAAAAACTGTTTTTT
16	TRBJ2-3	.	.	TRBV2	CASSEGLVLYSDTQYF	TGTGCCAGCAGTGAAGGGCTAGTTTTGTATTCGGATACGCAGTATTTT
14	TRBJ2-4	.	.	TRBV11-2	CASSLVVQGNIQYF	TGTGCCAGCAGCTTAGTGGTCCAGGGAAACATTCAGTACTTC
15	TRBJ1-6	.	.	TRBV7-2	CASSLDARLNSPLHF	TGTGCCAGCAGCTTAGACGCCAGGTTAAATTCACCCCTCCACTTT
16	TRBJ2-7	few	.	TRBV6-2/TRBV6-3	CASSPSLGHYSYEQYF	TGTGCCAGCAGCCCCTCATTGGGGCATTATTCCTACGAGCAGTACTTC
15	TRBJ2-7	.	TRBD2	TRBV5-5	CASSVGTSGRNVQYF	TGTGCCAGCAGCGTTGGGACTAGCGGGAGGAACGTGCAGTACTTC
13	TRBJ2-7	few	.	TRBV2	CASSELQGYEQYF	TGTGCCAGCAGTGAACTGCAGGGGTACGAGCAGTACTTC
14	TRBJ2-1	.	.	TRBV11-2	CASSLPDRGNEQFF	TGTGCCAGCAGCCTCCCCGATAGGGGCAATGAGCAGTTCTTC
12	TRBJ2-7	.	.	TRBV5-5	CASSLGPREQYF	TGTGCCAGCAGCTTGGGTCCCCGCGAGCAGTACTTC
13	TRBJ2-1	.	TRBD2	TRBV30	CAWSVLAGTRQFF	TGTGCCTGGAGTGTACTAGCGGGGACGAGGCAGTTCTTC
18	TRBJ2-5	few	TRBD1	TRBV29-1	CSVESGGDRGLLSETQYF	TGCAGCGTTGAATCAGGAGGAGACAGGGGGCTACTTTCGGAGACCCAGTACTTC
11	TRBJ2-5	.	.	TRBV20-1	CSAIQRETQYF	TGCAGTGCTATCCAGCGGGAGACCCAGTACTTC
13	TRBJ1-1	.	.	TRBV25-1	CASSFAGRTEAFF	TGTGCCAGCTCTTTTGCGGGGAGAACTGAAGCTTTCTTT
11	TRBJ1-6	once	.	TRBV20-1	CSATGGNTLHF	TGCAGTGCCACGGGGGGAAACACCCTCCACTTT
12	TRBJ2-7	.	TRBD1	TRBV12-3/TRBV12-4	CASSQGQARQYF	TGTGCCAGCAGCCAAGGACAGGCTCGGCAGTACTTC
16	TRBJ2-7	.	TRBD2	TRBV2	CASTLGVSGRGYEQYF	TGTGCCAGCACCCTCGGGGTCAGCGGGAGAGGCTACGAGCAGTACTTC
13	TRBJ2-7	.	.	TRBV18	CASSTRDSYEQYF	TGTGCCAGCTCAACCCGCGACAGCTACGAGCAGTACTTC
15	TRBJ2-3	.	.	TRBV7-2	CASPEGGGPVNTQYF	TGTGCCAGCCCCGAAGGGGGAGGGCCAGTGAATACGCAGTATTTT